The 23 T cell receptor beta chains presented below share a single source sample, sequenced in a study of graft-versus-host responses after intestinal transplantation. Assay: immunoSEQ multiplex PCR; the TCRdb copy retains only in-frame clones and omits some. Of 10,000 to 15,000 clones listed, 35% are singletons. Approximately 200,000 CFSE-labeled responder cells were plated with approximately 200,000 irradiated, violet-dye-labeled stimulator cells. This specimen consisted of alloreactive CD8+ T cells from a mixed lymphocyte reaction culture, obtained before intestinal transplant. The subset here: CFSE-low proliferating T cells sorted from roughly 6-day pre-transplant mixed lymphocyte reaction (GvH or HvG direction). These receptors were collected from a human patient who received an intestinal transplant.

This clone has just a few counts. The genes are TRBV1 and TRBJ1-2. TRBV1 is shown as a pseudogene. CDR3 length: 15 amino acids. The CDR3 reads CTSSTFIGRDHGYTF. The DNA for the CDR3 is TGCACCAGCAGTACTTTTATCGGGAGGGATCATGGCTACACCTTC.

The V gene is TRBV7-9, the J gene TRBJ1-5; no clear D. Germline V gene sequence: CDR1 SEHNR, CDR2 FQNEAQ (reference sequence). The CDR3 totals 14 residues. Trimming cost V 5 bases and J 8 bases, with 16 bases left between them. The CDR3 DNA follows: TGTGCCAGCAGCCCCGGAGGGTTACCGAAGCCCCAGCATTTT. Translating gives CASSPGGLPKPQHF.

This clone was counted a few times. The V and J genes are TRBV13 and TRBJ2-7; perhaps TRBD2 as D (6 bases). Deletions cut 3 bases from V and 3 bases from J, with 12 bases between. The V gene's germline CDR1 is PRHDT and CDR2 FYEKMQ (reference sequence). CDR3 size: 14 residues. CDR3 protein: CASSFRDSGYEQYF. The CDR3, as DNA: TGTGCCAGCAGCTTCCGGGATAGCGGCTACGAGCAGTACTTC. Looking up the rest from reference TRBV13 and TRBJ2-7 gives the full variable domain: AAGVIQSPRHLIKEKRETATLKCYPIPRHDTVYWYQQGPGQDPQFLISFYEKMQSDKGSIPDRFSAQQFSDYHSELNMSSLELGDSALYFCASSFRDSGYEQYFGPGTRLTVT.

The chain has TRBV11-2 and TRBJ2-7; 9 positions agree with TRBD1. Germline values: CDR1 SGHAT, CDR2 FQNNGV. The ends lost 4 bases at V and 3 bases at J; junction bases unmatched: 4. This CDR3 comprises 14 residues. CDR3 sequence (DNA): TGTGCCAGCAGCTACGACAGGGGGAGCTACGAGCAGTACTTC. Protein product: CASSYDRGSYEQYF.

The chain carries TRBV7-9 and TRBJ2-1; 8 bases fit TRBD2. Germline trimming cut 5 bases from V and 4 bases from J; bases unmatched to any gene: 10. Germline V lookup: CDR1 SEHNR, CDR2 FQNEAQ (reference sequence). The CDR3 covers 16 residues. The CDR3 loop reads CASSPTSGRRYNEQFF. The CDR3, as DNA: TGTGCCAGCAGCCCTACTAGCGGTAGGAGGTACAATGAGCAGTTCTTC. The variable domain in full, with the rest retrieved from reference TRBV7-9 and TRBJ2-1, is DTGVSQNPRHKITKRGQNVTFRCDPISEHNRLYWYRQTLGQGPEFLTYFQNEAQLEKSRLLSDRFSAERPKGSFSTLEIQRTEQGDSAMYLCASSPTSGRRYNEQFFGPGTRLTVL.

By sample fraction, this clone is medium-sized. The chain uses TRBV27 and TRBJ2-1; 7 bases line up with TRBD2. Germline V CDR1 and CDR2: MNHEY, SMNVEV (reference sequence). The CDR3 contains 15 residues. V dropped 6 bases and J dropped 8; count of bases not matched to a gene: 13. This chain's CDR3 is CASRLASGLLDEQFF. As DNA, the CDR3 is TGTGCCAGCAGACTGGCTAGCGGCCTCCTAGATGAGCAGTTCTTC.

This chain links TRBV19 with TRBJ1-2; D perhaps matches TRBD1 (6 bases). The CDR3 consists of 17 residues. The V end was cut by 0 bases, the J end by 2 bases, with 16 bases between. Germline CDR1 is LNHDA and CDR2 is SQIVND (reference sequence). This chain's CDR3 is CASSIDQLEQGNYGYTF. The DNA of the CDR3 is TGTGCCAGTAGTATAGATCAACTTGAACAGGGCAACTATGGCTACACCTTC.

This clone has more than one count but fewer than ten. The rearrangement uses TRBV7-2 and TRBJ1-1, with 8 bases lining up with TRBD1. Trimming at V came to 6 bases and at J to 4 bases, leaving 7 bases not matched to a gene. The CDR3 spans 14 residues. Per the germline V gene, CDR1 is SGHTA and CDR2 is FQGNSA. CDR3 nucleotides: TGTGCCAGCAGTCTACAGGGGGGAGGCACTGAAGCTTTCTTT. Translated: CASSLQGGGTEAFF. Full variable domain (outside the CDR3, taken from reference TRBV7-2 and TRBJ1-1): GAGVSQSPSNKVTEKGKDVELRCDPISGHTALYWYRQSLGQGLEFLIYFQGNSAPDKSGLPSDRFSAERTGGSVSTLTIQRTQQEDSAVYLCASSLQGGGTEAFFGQGTRLTVV.

This chain uses TRBV5-4 with TRBJ2-1; D call uncertain. The ends were cut back, 4 bases at V and 8 bases at J, with 13 bases in the middle. Germline V gene sequence: CDR1 SGHNT, CDR2 YYREEE (reference sequence). The CDR3 sequence is 13 residues long. The CDR3 nucleotides read TGTGCCAGCAGCACTGACTCGGGCCATGAGCAGTTCTTC. This encodes CASSTDSGHEQFF.

This chain connects TRBV2 to TRBJ2-1; TRBD2 is a possible D gene (6 bases). CDR1 and CDR2 from the germline V gene are SNHLY and FYNNEI. The CDR3 spans 16 residues. V lost 5 bases and J 2 bases, leaving 16 bases between the germline ends. The chain's CDR3 is CASSWDLSKTYNEQFF. For the CDR3, the DNA is TGTGCCAGCAGTTGGGACTTATCAAAGACCTACAATGAGCAGTTCTTC.

The CDR3 DNA reads as TGTGCCAGCAGCTTGATGGACCGTCCGGGGGGAAACACCATATATTTT. Protein sequence: CASSLMDRPGGNTIYF. V is TRBV7-8 and J is TRBJ1-3; D not certain. This CDR3 has 16 amino acids. CDR1 SGHVS and CDR2 FQNEAQ come from the germline V gene. The germline V and J ends were trimmed by 3 bases and 4 bases, with 16 bases remaining between them.

The chain uses TRBV30 and TRBJ1-2; the D gene is possibly TRBD1 (6 bases). From germline, CDR1 is GTSNPN and CDR2 SVGIG (reference sequence). V shed 0 bases and J shed 0 bases, with 11 bases lying between them. This CDR3 region has 15 residues. The CDR3 sequence: CAWSVRTVTNYGYTF. The CDR3 DNA reads as TGTGCCTGGAGTGTACGGACAGTAACTAACTATGGCTACACCTTC.

The chain links TRBV6-6 to TRBJ2-3; D remains unclear. V lost 2 bases and J 2 bases, leaving 8 bases between the germline ends. CDR1 is MNHNY and CDR2 is SVGAGI in the germline V gene (reference sequence). CDR3 length equals 14 residues. The CDR3 spells CASSYLSDTDTQYF. The CDR3 DNA reads TGTGCCAGCAGTTACCTTAGTGACACAGATACGCAGTATTTT.

This clone was counted once. The genes are TRBV11-2 and TRBJ2-3; 9 nucleotides match TRBD2. Germline trimming cut 1 base from V and 1 base from J; bases unmatched to any gene: 6. CDR3 size: 17 residues. Germline CDR1 and CDR2: SGHAT and FQNNGV. The CDR3 nucleotides read TGTGCCAGCAGCTTAGTTGGCGGGAGGGCCCGCACAGATACGCAGTATTTT. It yields the protein CASSLVGGRARTDTQYF.

The genes are TRBV5-4 and TRBJ1-1; maybe TRBD1 (6 bases). This CDR3 has 12 amino acids. Looked up from germline, CDR1 is SGHNT and CDR2 is YYREEE (reference sequence). The V end was cut by 0 bases, the J end by 9 bases, with 9 bases between. Here the CDR3 reads CASSLGTVQAFF. For the CDR3, the DNA is TGTGCCAGCAGCTTGGGGACAGTTCAAGCTTTCTTT.

CDR3 residues: CASSFGLGGYEQYF. The CDR3 DNA reads as TGTGCCAGCAGCTTTGGACTGGGAGGGTACGAGCAGTACTTC. The gene calls are TRBV5-8 and TRBJ2-7; 7 nucleotides align to TRBD2. In germline, CDR1 is SGHTS, CDR2 YDEGEE. This CDR3 has 14 amino acids. Trimming cost V 2 bases and J 4 bases; bases outside gene matches: 6.

This clone was found a few times. DNA for the CDR3: TGTGCCAGCAGTTACGGGAGGGGAGGCGGCTACACCTTC. It specifies CASSYGRGGGYTF. The chain links TRBV6-5 to TRBJ1-2; D is possibly TRBD1 (5 bases). This CDR3 has 13 amino acids. V was shortened by 2 bases and J by 8 bases, with 12 bases between the two germline ends. Per the germline V gene, CDR1 is MNHEY and CDR2 is SVGAGI.

The chain carries TRBV5-4 and TRBJ2-3; D remains unclear. The CDR3 has 14 residues. CDR1 and CDR2 (germline): SGHNT, YYREEE (reference sequence). Trimming shortened V by 0 bases and J by 4 bases, and 9 bases separated the two germline ends. For the CDR3, the DNA is TGTGCCAGCAGCTTGGGAGCGAGTGCAGATACGCAGTATTTT. Its translation is CASSLGASADTQYF.

This clone was seen more than once but under ten times. V usage is TRBV7-9 and J usage is TRBJ2-2, with 7 positions matching TRBD2. Germline lookup yields CDR1 SEHNR and CDR2 FQNEAQ (reference sequence). V was pared by 5 bases and J by 1 base, with 7 bases of the junction left unmatched. This CDR3 has 16 residues. CDR3 residues: CASSPPERGNTGELFF. The CDR3 DNA is TGTGCCAGCAGCCCCCCTGAGCGGGGGAACACCGGGGAGCTGTTTTTT.

The chain combines TRBV27 with TRBJ2-6, with D possibly being TRBD2 (5 bases). V lost 1 base, J lost 0 bases, and 7 bases lay in between. CDR1 and CDR2 (germline): MNHEY, SMNVEV (reference sequence). The CDR3 sequence is 16 residues long. CDR3 residues: CASSLWRPSGANVLTF. The CDR3 DNA reads as TGTGCCAGCAGTTTATGGAGGCCCTCTGGGGCCAACGTCCTGACTTTC.

This clone has more than one count but fewer than ten. V and J are TRBV27 and TRBJ2-1; D not certain. Germline V lookup: CDR1 MNHEY, CDR2 SMNVEV (reference sequence). There are 13 residues in the CDR3. Trimming removed 8 bases at V and 2 bases at J, with 10 bases between. CDR3: CASGPIAYNEQFF. The CDR3 coding sequence is TGTGCCAGCGGCCCGATTGCCTACAATGAGCAGTTCTTC.

The chain recombines TRBV5-4 with TRBJ1-1, with TRBD1 identical over 12 bases. J gave up 4 bases and V 1 base, and 5 bases lay outside the gene matches. The CDR3 covers 16 residues. In germline, CDR1 is SGHNT, CDR2 YYREEE (reference sequence). CDR3 sequence reads: CASSLRDRGPGTEAFF. As DNA, the CDR3 is TGTGCCAGCAGCTTGAGGGACAGGGGGCCAGGCACTGAAGCTTTCTTT. Supplemented by reference TRBV5-4 and TRBJ1-1, the full variable domain reads ETGVTQSPTHLIKTRGQQVTLRCSSQSGHNTVSWYQQALGQGPQFIFQYYREEENGRGNFPPRFSGLQFPNYSSELNVNALELDDSALYLCASSLRDRGPGTEAFFGQGTRLTVV.

The genes are TRBV28 and TRBJ2-7; either TRBD1 or TRBD2 may fit D (7 bases each). V lost 9 bases to trimming and J lost 5 bases, with 17 bases between them. Germline V gives CDR1 MDHEN, CDR2 SYDVKM. The CDR3 length is 13 residues. The CDR3 sequence is CASPARGGDEQYF. The CDR3 nucleotides read TGTGCCAGTCCGGCCAGGGGGGGGGACGAGCAGTACTTC.